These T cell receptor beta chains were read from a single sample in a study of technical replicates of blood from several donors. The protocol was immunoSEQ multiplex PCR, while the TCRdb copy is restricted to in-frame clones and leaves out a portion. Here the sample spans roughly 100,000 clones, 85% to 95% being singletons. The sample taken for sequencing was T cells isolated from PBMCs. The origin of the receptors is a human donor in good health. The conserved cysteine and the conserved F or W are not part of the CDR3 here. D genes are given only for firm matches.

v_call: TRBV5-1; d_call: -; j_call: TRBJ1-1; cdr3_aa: ASSLSNTEAF
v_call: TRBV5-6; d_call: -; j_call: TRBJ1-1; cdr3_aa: ASSFEQTAF
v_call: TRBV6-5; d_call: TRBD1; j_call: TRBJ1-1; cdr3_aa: ASRRTGAEAF
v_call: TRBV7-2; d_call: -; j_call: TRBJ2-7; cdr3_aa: ASSSGSDEQY
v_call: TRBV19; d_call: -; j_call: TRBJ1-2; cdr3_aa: ATGQPGAIAYGYT
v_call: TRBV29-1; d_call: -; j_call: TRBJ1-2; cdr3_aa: SVGPTVVGYT
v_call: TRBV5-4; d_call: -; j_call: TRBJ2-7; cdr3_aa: ASSLGQSYEQY
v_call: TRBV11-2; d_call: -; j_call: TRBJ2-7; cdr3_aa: ASSHFPGWTRDGYEQY
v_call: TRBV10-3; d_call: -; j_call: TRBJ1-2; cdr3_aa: AIRGLSANYGYT
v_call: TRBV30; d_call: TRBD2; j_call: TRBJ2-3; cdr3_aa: AWSLASGIKDTQY
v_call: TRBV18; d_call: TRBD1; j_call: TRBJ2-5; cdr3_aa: ASSARQGYQETQY
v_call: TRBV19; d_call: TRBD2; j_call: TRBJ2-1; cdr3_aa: ASSFGGLAVPYNEQF
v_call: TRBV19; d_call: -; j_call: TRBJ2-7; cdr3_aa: ASSTDGESYEQY
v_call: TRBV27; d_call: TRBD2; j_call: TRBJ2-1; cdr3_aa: ASSFRLAGEKSYNEQF
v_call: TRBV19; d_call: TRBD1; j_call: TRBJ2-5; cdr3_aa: ASSIMGQQETQY
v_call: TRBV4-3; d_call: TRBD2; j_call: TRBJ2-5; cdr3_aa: ASSPQFTSGSQETQY
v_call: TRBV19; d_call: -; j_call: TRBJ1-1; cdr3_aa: ASSIERGRRVNTEAF
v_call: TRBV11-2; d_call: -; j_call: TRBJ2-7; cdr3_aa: ASSVAGISYEQY
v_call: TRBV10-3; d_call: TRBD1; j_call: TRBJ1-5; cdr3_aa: AISEQGPGQPQH
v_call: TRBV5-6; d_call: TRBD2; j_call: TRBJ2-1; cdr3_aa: ASSLLGLASL
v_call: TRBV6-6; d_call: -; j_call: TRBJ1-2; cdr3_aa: ASRELQGNGYT
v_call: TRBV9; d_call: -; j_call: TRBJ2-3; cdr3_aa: ASSVGIPTTTVH
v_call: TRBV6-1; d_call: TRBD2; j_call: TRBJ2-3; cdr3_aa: ASRRTSGSTDTQY
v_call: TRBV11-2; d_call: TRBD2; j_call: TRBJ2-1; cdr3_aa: ASSIAGGINEQF
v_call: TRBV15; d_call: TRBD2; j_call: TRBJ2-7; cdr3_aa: ATSRLAGFSYEQY
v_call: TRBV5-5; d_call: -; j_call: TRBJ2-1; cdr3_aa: ASSFRDNEQF